Each of the 8 T cell receptor beta chains below was sequenced from the same sample in a study of T cell repertoires in cytomegalovirus infection. Their target antigens are unknown. Each CDR3 protein gets one entry after TCRdb re-called the reads with MiXCR. The sample includes approximately 270,000 distinct CDR3 sequences, roughly a fifth seen only once; the top ten take roughly a fifth. The sample was cultured PBMCs, taken from culture after CMV antigen stimulation. The source is a human donor in good health (CMV status not recorded). Some clones in this sample may be carry-over from other donors' samples.

This clonotype was found many times. The DNA of the CDR3 is TGTGCCAGTAGTCATGGGACTAGCAGCTACGAGCAGTACGTC. This encodes CASSHGTSSYEQYV. The chain employs TRBV19 and TRBJ2-7; 9 bases fit TRBD2. Germline assignment: CDR1 LNHDA and CDR2 SQIVND (reference sequence). V dropped 5 bases and J dropped 3; count of bases not matched to a gene: 5. The CDR3 runs 14 residues.

This clonotype showed up just a few times. The chain employs TRBV6-5 and TRBJ2-3, with 9 bases lining up with TRBD2. V shed 5 bases and J 14 bases; nucleotides not matched to a gene: 11. The CDR3 extends over 13 amino acids. CDR1 is MNHEY and CDR2 is SVGAGI in the germline V gene. CDR3 bases: TGTGCCAGCAGTCCGATATTAGCGGGGGAGCCGTATTTT. Protein: CASSPILAGEPYF.

There are a few counts of this clonotype. The V call is TRBV2, the J call TRBJ2-3; 7 positions agree with TRBD1. CDR3 length: 15 amino acids. V was pared by 6 bases and J by 0 bases, with 6 bases of the junction left unmatched. The germline V gene encodes CDR1 SNHLY and CDR2 FYNNEI. This CDR3 reads CASSDGTASTDTQYF. CDR3 bases: TGTGCCAGCAGCGACGGGACAGCTAGCACAGATACGCAGTATTTT.

Concerning this clonotype: A much larger clone is a single base away; this may be a read error. The genes are TRBV12-3 or TRBV12-4 and TRBJ1-1, with TRBD1 matching 8 bases. The CDR3 has 12 residues. J was trimmed by 8 bases and V by 6 bases; bases with no gene match: 5. The CDR3 bases are TGTGCCAGCAGCAGAACAGGGGGGGAAGCTTTCTTT. It translates to CASSRTGGEAFF.

This clonotype was seen many times. V gene TRBV7-6 combines with J gene TRBJ1-3; D remains ambiguous. CDR1 SGHVS and CDR2 FNYEAQ come from the germline V gene. Trimming took 6 bases from V and 0 from J, leaving 12 bases between them. The CDR3 is 15 amino acids. CDR3 bases: TGTGCCAGCAGACTAGGGTCCGGCTCTGGAAACACCATATATTTT. Translated, it gives CASRLGSGSGNTIYF. Supplemented by reference TRBV7-6 and TRBJ1-3, the full variable domain reads GAGVSQSPRYKVTKRGQDVALRCDPISGHVSLYWYRQALGQGPEFLTYFNYEAQQDKSGLPNDRFSAERPEGSISTLTIQRTEQRDSAMYRCASRLGSGSGNTIYFGEGSWLTVV.

The rearrangement uses TRBV25-1 and TRBJ1-2; TRBD1 might be the D (6 bases). The CDR3 loop spans 18 amino acids. V dropped 3 bases and J dropped 2 bases, with 22 bases sitting between them. Germline V gives CDR1 MGHDK, CDR2 SYGVNS. CDR3 nucleotide sequence: TGTGCCAGCAGTGATCCGGCGGGGGGCGTAGGGCTGAACTATGGCTACACCTTC. Translated: CASSDPAGGVGLNYGYTF.

CDR3: CSVEDRTAYYGYTF. In DNA, the CDR3 is TGCAGCGTTGAAGATCGTACAGCCTACTATGGCTACACCTTC. V is TRBV29-1 and J is TRBJ1-2; D is uncertain. The V end was cut by 0 bases, the J end by 3 bases, with 11 bases between. The germline gives CDR1 SQVTM, CDR2 ANQGSEA. This CDR3 comprises 14 residues. The full variable domain, completed using reference TRBV29-1 and TRBJ1-2, is SAVISQKPSRDICQRGTSLTIQCQVDSQVTMMFWYRQQPGQSLTLIATANQGSEATYESGFVIDKFPISRPNLTFSTLTVSNMSPEDSSIYLCSVEDRTAYYGYTFGSGTRLTVV.

This clonotype has more than one count but fewer than ten. The CDR3 is CASSPWVGQGANQPQHF. The CDR3 nucleotides are TGTGCCAGCAGTCCCTGGGTTGGACAGGGGGCTAATCAGCCCCAGCATTTT. V and J are TRBV27 and TRBJ1-5, with 11 bases lining up with TRBD1. The germline V gene encodes CDR1 MNHEY and CDR2 SMNVEV (reference sequence). The CDR3 extends over 17 amino acids. With V trimmed by 5 bases and J by 4 bases, 10 bases remained unmatched.